This record looks at one TCR beta chain sequence and its context. Sequencing was performed with immunoSEQ multiplex PCR; in TCRdb, only in-frame clones are kept and a portion is missing. The top ten hold 1.9% of the sample, which has roughly 80,000 clones, approximately 90% seen once. This sample stems from a study of control samples from healthy donors and cancer patients. Trimming took off 10 bases at V and 5 bases at J, with 23 bases between the two ends. Germline CDR1 and CDR2: MNHEY and SVGAGI. The CDR3 spans 15 residues. Sequencing input: PBMCs. The J gene is TRBJ2-5, the V gene TRBV6-5; D uncertain. The sequence came from a woman aged 60-75 years with head and neck cancer. CDR3 nucleotides: TGTGCCATCCAAGACATGGGATCTCAAAGGGAGACCCAGTACTTC. Encoded protein: CAIQDMGSQRETQYF.